This TCR beta chain was sequenced in a study of T cell repertoires in cytomegalovirus infection. Study as a whole: Through public TCR beta signatures, both CMV infection and matching HLA type were indicated.

Germline assignment: CDR1 LNHNV and CDR2 YYDKDF (reference sequence). V was cut by 0 bases and J by 3 bases, with 12 bases left in between. This CDR3 is built from 15 residues. From the reads, TCRdb called clonotypes with MiXCR, one entry per CDR3 protein. The table shows some 400,000 distinct CDR3 sequences, with approximately 30% occurring only once. As concerns this clonotype: No antigen is known for it. The conserved closing phenylalanine or tryptophan is absent in this CDR3, likely reflecting a read error.

Study findings and constraints: Frequencies of public TCR beta families were cumulated, and this identified carriers of CMV plus the relevant HLA. There were HLA-C-restricted CMV-specific TCR beta clonotypes dominating the ex vivo response.

The sample taken for sequencing was PBMCs. The chain links TRBV15 to TRBJ2-7, with D perhaps matching TRBD2 (6 bases). This clonotype was obtained from a human donor in good health (CMV status not recorded). Some clones in this sample may be carry-over from other donors' samples. The CDR3 sequence is CATSRDVAGNYEQYL. In DNA form, the CDR3 reads TGTGCCACCAGCAGAGATGTCGCGGGGAACTACGAGCAGTACTTA.